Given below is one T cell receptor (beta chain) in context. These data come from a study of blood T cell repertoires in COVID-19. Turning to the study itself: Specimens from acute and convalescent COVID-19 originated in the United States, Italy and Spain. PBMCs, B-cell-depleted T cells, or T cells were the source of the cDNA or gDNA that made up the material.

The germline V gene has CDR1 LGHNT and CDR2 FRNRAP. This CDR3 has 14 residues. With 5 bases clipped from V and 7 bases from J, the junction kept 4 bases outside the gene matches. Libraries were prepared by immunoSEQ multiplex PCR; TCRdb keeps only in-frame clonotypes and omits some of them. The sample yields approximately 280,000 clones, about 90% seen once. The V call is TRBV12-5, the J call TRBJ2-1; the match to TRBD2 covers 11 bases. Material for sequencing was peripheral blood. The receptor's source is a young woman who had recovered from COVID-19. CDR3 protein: CASGLTSGMNEQFF. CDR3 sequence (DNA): TGTGCTAGTGGTCTGACTAGCGGGATGAATGAGCAGTTCTTC.